This section outlines one T cell receptor (beta chain) sequence together with its context. This sample stems from a study of shared clonotypes between healthy human individuals. Study background: Researchers assigned three CD4 naive, three CD4 memory, two CD8 naive and one CD8 memory plate to each donor.

CD45RA+ naive and CD45RA-negative memory subsets were separated from CD4+ cells. The data were produced by immunoSEQ multiplex PCR, yet TCRdb's version contains in-frame clones alone and is incomplete. The sample has about 2.4 million clones; 90% to 95% are singletons. Germline V gene data show CDR1 as MNHNS and CDR2 as SASEGT. V shed 8 bases and J shed 6 bases, with 7 bases lying between them. The CDR3 spans 11 residues. Sequenced: naive CD4+ T cells from PBMCs. Subset described: CD45RA+ positively selected. This TCR derives from a man between 18 and 35 years old in good health. Some clones in this sample may be carry-over from other donors' samples. This sequence joins TRBV6-1 and TRBJ2-2; D may be TRBD1 or TRBD2 (5 bases each). The CDR3 bases are TGTGCCAGCCGAGGGGCCGGGGAGCTGTTTTTT. It encodes CASRGAGELFF.